This TCR beta chain was retrieved from a study of CD8 T cells in Susac syndrome. An amount of RNA that ranged from roughly 0.45 to 1 ug was reverse transcribed with random hexamers. TCR beta CDR3 was amplified by immunoSEQ covering 54 Vbeta and 13 Jbeta. Using its own MiXCR run on the immunoSEQ multiplex PCR reads, TCRdb lists one record per CDR3 protein. The sample shows under 200,000 distinct CDR3 sequences, 90% to 95% of them seen only once. The V end lost 3 bases, the J end lost 3 bases, and 9 bases lay between the germline ends. Germline values: CDR1 SGDLS, CDR2 YYNGEE. The CDR3 covers 14 residues. Sequencing of TCR beta was performed on blood CD8+ and CD4+ T cells. Controls were drawn from healthy donors and were matched for age and sex. Negative isolation was applied to CD8+ and CD4+ T cells, and FACS enrichment was applied to TEMRA cells.

The TCR comes from a human donor in good health. V is TRBV9 and J is TRBJ2-2; possible D gene TRBD1, 5 bases. Material: CD4+ T cells from PBMCs. DNA of the CDR3: TGTGCCAGCAGCGGCCTGGGGCACACCGGGGAGCTGTTTTTT. Protein product: CASSGLGHTGELFF.